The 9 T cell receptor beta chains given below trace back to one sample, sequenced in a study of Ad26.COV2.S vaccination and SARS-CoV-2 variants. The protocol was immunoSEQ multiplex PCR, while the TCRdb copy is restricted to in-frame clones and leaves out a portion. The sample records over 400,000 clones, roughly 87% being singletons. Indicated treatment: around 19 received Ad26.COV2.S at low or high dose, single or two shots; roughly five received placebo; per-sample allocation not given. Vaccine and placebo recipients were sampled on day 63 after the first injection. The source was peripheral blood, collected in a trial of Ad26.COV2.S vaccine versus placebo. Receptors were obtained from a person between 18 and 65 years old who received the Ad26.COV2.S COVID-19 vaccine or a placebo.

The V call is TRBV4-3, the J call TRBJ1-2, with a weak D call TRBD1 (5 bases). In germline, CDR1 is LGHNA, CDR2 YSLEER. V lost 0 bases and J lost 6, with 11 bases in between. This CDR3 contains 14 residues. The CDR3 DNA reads TGCGCCAGCAGCCAAGATCAGCAGGGTGATGGCTACACCTTC. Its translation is CASSQDQQGDGYTF.

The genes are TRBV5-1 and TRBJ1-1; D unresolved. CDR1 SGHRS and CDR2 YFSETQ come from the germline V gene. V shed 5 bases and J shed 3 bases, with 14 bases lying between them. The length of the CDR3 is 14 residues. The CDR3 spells CASSRDPLDTEAFF. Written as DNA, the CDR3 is TGCGCCAGCAGTAGAGACCCCTTGGACACTGAAGCTTTCTTT.

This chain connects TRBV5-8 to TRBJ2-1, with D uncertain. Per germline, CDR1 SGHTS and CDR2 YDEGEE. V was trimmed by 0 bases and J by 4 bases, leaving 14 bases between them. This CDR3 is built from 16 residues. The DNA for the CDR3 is TGTGCCAGCAGCTTGGTCGTGGGAAACGGGTACAATGAGCAGTTCTTC. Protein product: CASSLVVGNGYNEQFF.

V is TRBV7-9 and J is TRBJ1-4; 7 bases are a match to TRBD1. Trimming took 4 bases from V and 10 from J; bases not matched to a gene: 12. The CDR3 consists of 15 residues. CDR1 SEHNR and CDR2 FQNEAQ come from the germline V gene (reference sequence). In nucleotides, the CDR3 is TGTGCCAGCAGCTCCGCACAGGGGAAACTGCGAAAACTGTTTTTT. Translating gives CASSSAQGKLRKLFF.

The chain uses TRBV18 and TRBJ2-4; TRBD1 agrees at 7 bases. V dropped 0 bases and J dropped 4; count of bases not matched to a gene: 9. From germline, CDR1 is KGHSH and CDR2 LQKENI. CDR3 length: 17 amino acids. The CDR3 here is CASSPPGRGRAKNIQYF. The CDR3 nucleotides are TGTGCCAGCTCACCACCGGGAAGGGGGCGCGCTAAAAACATTCAGTACTTC. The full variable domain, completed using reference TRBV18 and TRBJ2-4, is NAGVMQNPRHLVRRRGQEARLRCSPMKGHSHVYWYRQLPEEGLKFMVYLQKENIIDESGMPKERFSAEFPKEGPSILRIQQVVRGDSAAYFCASSPPGRGRAKNIQYFGAGTRLSVL.

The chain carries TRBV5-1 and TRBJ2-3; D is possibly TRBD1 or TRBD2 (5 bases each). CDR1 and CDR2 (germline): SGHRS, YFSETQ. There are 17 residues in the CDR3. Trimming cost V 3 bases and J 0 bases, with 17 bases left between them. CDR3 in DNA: TGCGCCAGCAGCTCGGGGACCGGCCCTGCTAGCACAGATACGCAGTATTTT. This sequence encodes CASSSGTGPASTDTQYF.

CDR3 region: CASTYRGRDSPLHF. DNA of the CDR3: TGTGCCAGCACCTACAGGGGTAGGGATTCACCCCTCCACTTT. V is TRBV6-6 and J is TRBJ1-6, with 7 bases aligning to TRBD1. The CDR3 length is 14 residues. V gave up 7 bases and J gave up 8 bases; unmatched junction bases: 8. Germline V gene lookup returns CDR1 MNHNY and CDR2 SVGAGI (reference sequence).

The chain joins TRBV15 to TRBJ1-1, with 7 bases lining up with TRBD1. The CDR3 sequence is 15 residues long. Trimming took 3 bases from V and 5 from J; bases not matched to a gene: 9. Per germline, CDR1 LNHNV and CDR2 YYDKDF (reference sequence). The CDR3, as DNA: TGTGCCACCAGCAGGCTAGACAGGGCACGTACTGAAGCTTTCTTT. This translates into CATSRLDRARTEAFF.

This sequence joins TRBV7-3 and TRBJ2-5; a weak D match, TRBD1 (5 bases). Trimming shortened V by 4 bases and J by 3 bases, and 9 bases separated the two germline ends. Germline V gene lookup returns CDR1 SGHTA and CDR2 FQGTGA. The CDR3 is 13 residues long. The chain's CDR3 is CASSSRVEETQYF. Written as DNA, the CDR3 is TGTGCCAGCAGCTCCAGGGTTGAAGAGACCCAGTACTTC.